The next 2 T cell receptor beta chains were all read from a single sample in a study of Ad26.COV2.S vaccination and SARS-CoV-2 variants. Clones were sequenced by immunoSEQ multiplex PCR, and TCRdb holds only the in-frame ones, with some missing. This sample carries some 460,000 clones, roughly nine tenths of them seen once, and the ten largest clones take around 1.6%. Stated treatment: 15 to 20 received Ad26.COV2.S at low or high dose, single or two shots; several received placebo; per-sample allocation not given. Sampling happened 63 days after the first vaccine or placebo injection. Source: peripheral blood, taken in a trial of Ad26.COV2.S vaccine versus placebo. The receptors come from a person aged 18-65 years who received the Ad26.COV2.S COVID-19 vaccine or a placebo.

In its sample, this clone was seen once. This chain uses TRBV6-5 with TRBJ2-2; no clear D. The CDR3 is made up of 11 amino acids. Germline V lookup: CDR1 MNHEY, CDR2 SVGAGI. Trimming left V 4 bases short and J 7 bases short, with 4 bases between. CDR3: CASSSIGELFF. The DNA of the CDR3 is TGTGCCAGCAGTTCCATCGGGGAGCTGTTTTTT.

The gene calls are TRBV28 and TRBJ1-1; D unresolved. With 7 bases removed from V and 1 base from J, the gap between germline ends came to 13 bases. CDR3 length equals 14 residues. Germline lookup yields CDR1 MDHEN and CDR2 SYDVKM. The CDR3 nucleotides read TGTGCCAGCAAGGCAGGTGGCGGGAACACTGAAGCTTTCTTT. Translating gives CASKAGGGNTEAFF. Complete variable domain (other parts from reference TRBV28 and TRBJ1-1): DVKVTQSSRYLVKRTGEKVFLECVQDMDHENMFWYRQDPGLGLRLIYFSYDVKMKEKGDIPEGYSVSREKKERFSLILESASTNQTSMYLCASKAGGGNTEAFFGQGTRLTVV.